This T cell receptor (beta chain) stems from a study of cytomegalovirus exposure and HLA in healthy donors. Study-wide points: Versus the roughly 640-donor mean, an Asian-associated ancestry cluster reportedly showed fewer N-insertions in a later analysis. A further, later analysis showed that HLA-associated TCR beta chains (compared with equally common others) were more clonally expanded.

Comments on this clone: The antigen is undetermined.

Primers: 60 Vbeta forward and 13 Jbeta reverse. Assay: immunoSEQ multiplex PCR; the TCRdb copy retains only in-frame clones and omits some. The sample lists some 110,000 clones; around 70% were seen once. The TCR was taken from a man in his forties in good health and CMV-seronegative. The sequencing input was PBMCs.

The CDR3 DNA sequence: TGCGCCAGCAGCTGGGACAGTGGGCAAACCGAAGCTTTCTTT. Its translation is CASSWDSGQTEAFF. The chain combines TRBV5-1 with TRBJ1-1; 7 bases agree with TRBD1. The CDR3 is 14 residues long. With V trimmed by 3 bases and J by 8 bases, 10 bases remained unmatched. Germline CDR1 is SGHRS and CDR2 is YFSETQ.